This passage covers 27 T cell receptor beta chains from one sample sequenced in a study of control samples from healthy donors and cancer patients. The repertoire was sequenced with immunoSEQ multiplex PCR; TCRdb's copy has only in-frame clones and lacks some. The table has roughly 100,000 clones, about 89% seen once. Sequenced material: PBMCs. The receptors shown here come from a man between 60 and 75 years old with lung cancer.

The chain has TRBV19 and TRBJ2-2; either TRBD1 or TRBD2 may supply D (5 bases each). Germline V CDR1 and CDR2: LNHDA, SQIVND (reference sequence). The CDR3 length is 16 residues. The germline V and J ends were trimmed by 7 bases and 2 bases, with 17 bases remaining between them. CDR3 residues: CASTQSRGLNTGELFF. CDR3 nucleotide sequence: TGTGCCAGTACCCAATCCCGGGGCCTAAACACCGGGGAGCTGTTTTTT. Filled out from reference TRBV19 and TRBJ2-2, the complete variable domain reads DGGITQSPKYLFRKEGQNVTLSCEQNLNHDAMYWYRQDPGQGLRLIYYSQIVNDFQKGDIAEGYSVSREKKESFPLTVTSAQKNPTAFYLCASTQSRGLNTGELFFGEGSRLTVL.

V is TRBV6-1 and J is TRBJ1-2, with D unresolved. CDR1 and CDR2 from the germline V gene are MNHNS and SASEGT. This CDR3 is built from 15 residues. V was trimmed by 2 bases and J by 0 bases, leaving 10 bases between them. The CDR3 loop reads CASSEIPGTNYGYTF. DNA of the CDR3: TGTGCCAGCAGTGAAATACCAGGAACTAACTATGGCTACACCTTC.

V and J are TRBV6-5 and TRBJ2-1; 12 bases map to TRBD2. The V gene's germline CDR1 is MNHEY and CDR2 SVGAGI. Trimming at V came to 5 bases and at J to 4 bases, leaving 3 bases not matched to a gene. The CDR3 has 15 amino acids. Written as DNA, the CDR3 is TGTGCCAGCAGTCTAGCGGGGGGGCCTTACAATGAGCAGTTCTTC. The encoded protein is CASSLAGGPYNEQFF.

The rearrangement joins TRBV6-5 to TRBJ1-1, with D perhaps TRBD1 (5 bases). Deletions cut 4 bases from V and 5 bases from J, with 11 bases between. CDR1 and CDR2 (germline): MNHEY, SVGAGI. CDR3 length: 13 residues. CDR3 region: CASSLGVSTEAFF. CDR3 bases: TGTGCCAGCAGTTTGGGGGTATCTACTGAAGCTTTCTTT.

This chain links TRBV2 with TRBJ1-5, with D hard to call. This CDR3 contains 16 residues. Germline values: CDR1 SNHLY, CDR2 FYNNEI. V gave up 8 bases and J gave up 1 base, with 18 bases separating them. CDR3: CASAGMSWKSNQPQHF. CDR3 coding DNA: TGTGCCAGCGCTGGCATGAGTTGGAAGAGCAATCAGCCCCAGCATTTT.

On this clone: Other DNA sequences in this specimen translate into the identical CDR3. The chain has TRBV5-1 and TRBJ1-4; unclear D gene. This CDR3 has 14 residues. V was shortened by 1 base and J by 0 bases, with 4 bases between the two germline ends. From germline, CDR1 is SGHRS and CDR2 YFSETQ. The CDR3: CASSLSATNEKLFF. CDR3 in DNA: TGCGCCAGCAGCTTGTCCGCAACTAATGAAAAACTGTTTTTT.

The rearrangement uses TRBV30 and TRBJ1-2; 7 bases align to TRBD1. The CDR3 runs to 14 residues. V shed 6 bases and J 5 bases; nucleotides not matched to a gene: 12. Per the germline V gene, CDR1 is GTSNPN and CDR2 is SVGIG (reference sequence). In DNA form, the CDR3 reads TGTGCCTGTTCGGAGGCGGGGACAGCGTATGGCTACACCTTC. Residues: CACSEAGTAYGYTF.

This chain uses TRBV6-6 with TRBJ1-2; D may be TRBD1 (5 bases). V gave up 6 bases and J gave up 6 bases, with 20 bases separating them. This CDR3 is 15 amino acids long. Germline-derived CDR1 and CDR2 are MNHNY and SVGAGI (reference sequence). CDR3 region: CASSLRRGVMDGYTF. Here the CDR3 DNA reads TGTGCCAGCAGCCTCCGACGGGGCGTAATGGATGGCTACACCTTC.

The DNA for the CDR3 is TGTGCCAGCAGTTTATCCAGGTACACTGAAGCTTTCTTT. Protein: CASSLSRYTEAFF. The chain uses TRBV27 and TRBJ1-1; no definite D call. The V gene lost 0 bases and the J gene lost 3 bases, with 5 bases spanning the gap. This CDR3 comprises 13 residues. Germline V CDR1 and CDR2: MNHEY, SMNVEV (reference sequence).

This CDR3 is CASSLVGQGNTGELFF. The CDR3 nucleotides are TGTGCCAGCAGCTTGGTAGGGCAGGGGAACACCGGGGAGCTGTTTTTT. The J gene is TRBJ2-2, the V gene TRBV5-4, with D possibly TRBD1 on 5 matching bases. CDR3 length: 16 residues. Trimming took 0 bases from V and 1 from J, leaving 10 bases between them. Per the germline V gene, CDR1 is SGHNT and CDR2 is YYREEE (reference sequence).

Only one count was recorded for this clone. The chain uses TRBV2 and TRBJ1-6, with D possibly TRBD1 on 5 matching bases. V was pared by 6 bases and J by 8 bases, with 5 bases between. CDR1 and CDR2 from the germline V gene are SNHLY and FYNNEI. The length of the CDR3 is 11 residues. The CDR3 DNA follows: TGTGCCAGCAGAGGGGATTCACCCCTCCACTTT. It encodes CASRGDSPLHF.

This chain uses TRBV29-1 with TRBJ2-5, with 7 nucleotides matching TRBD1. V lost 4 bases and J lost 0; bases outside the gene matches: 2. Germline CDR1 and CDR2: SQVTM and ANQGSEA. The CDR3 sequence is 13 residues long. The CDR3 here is CSVGQGNQETQYF. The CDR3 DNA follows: TGCAGCGTTGGACAGGGAAACCAAGAGACCCAGTACTTC. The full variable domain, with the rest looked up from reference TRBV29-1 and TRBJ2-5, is SAVISQKPSRDICQRGTSLTIQCQVDSQVTMMFWYRQQPGQSLTLIATANQGSEATYESGFVIDKFPISRPNLTFSTLTVSNMSPEDSSIYLCSVGQGNQETQYFGPGTRLLVL.

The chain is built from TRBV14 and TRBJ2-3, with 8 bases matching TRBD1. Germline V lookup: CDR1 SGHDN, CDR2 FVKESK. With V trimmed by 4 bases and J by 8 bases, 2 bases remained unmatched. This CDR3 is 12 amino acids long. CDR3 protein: CASSLTGATQYF. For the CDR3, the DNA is TGTGCCAGCAGCCTGACAGGGGCTACGCAGTATTTT. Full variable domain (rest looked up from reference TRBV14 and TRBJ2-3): EAGVTQFPSHSVIEKGQTVTLRCDPISGHDNLYWYRRVMGKEIKFLLHFVKESKQDESGMPNNRFLAERTGGTYSTLKVQPAELEDSGVYFCASSLTGATQYFGPGTRLTVL.

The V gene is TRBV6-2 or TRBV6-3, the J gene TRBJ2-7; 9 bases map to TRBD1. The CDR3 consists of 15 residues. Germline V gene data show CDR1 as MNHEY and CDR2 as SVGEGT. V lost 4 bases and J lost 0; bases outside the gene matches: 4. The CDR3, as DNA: TGTGCCAGCAGTTCCACAGGGGGCAGCTCCTACGAGCAGTACGTC. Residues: CASSSTGGSSYEQYV.

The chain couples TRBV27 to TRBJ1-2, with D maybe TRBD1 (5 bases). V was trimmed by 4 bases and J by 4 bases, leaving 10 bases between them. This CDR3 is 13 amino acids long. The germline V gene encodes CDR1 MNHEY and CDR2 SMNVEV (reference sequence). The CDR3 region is CASSSWDFYGYTF. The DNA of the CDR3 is TGTGCCAGCAGTTCCTGGGACTTCTATGGCTACACCTTC.

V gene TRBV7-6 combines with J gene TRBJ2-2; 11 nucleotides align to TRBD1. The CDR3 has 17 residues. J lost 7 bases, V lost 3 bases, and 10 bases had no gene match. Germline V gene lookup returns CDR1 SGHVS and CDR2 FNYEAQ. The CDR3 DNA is TGTGCCAGCAGCTTTATTCTATCGGGACAGGGGGACGGGGAGCTGTTTTTT. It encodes CASSFILSGQGDGELFF.

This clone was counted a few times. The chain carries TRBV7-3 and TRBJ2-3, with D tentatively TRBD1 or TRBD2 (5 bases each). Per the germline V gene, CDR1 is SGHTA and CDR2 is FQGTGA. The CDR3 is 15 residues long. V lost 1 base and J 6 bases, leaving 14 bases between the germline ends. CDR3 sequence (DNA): TGTGCCAGCAGCTTAAACGGGGCTAGCCCCGATACGCAGTATTTT. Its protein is CASSLNGASPDTQYF.

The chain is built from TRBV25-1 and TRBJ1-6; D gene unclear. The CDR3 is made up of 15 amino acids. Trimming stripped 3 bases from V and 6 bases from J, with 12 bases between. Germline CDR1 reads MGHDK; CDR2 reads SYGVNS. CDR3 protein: CASSDLRVINSPLHF. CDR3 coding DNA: TGTGCCAGCAGTGATTTGAGGGTAATTAATTCACCCCTCCACTTT.

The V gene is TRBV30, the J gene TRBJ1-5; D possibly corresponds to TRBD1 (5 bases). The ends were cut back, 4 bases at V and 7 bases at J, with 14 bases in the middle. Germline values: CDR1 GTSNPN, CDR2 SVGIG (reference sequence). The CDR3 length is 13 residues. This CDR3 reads CAWTGSLGQPQHF. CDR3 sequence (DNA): TGTGCCTGGACAGGGTCATTGGGGCAGCCCCAGCATTTT.

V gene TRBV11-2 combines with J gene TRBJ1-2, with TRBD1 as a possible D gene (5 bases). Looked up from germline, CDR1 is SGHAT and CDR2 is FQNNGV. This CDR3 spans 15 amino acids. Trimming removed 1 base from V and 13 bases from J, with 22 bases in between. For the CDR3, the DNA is TGTGCCAGCAGCTTAGCCTTCGTACAGGCGCTACCAATCACCTTC. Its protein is CASSLAFVQALPITF.

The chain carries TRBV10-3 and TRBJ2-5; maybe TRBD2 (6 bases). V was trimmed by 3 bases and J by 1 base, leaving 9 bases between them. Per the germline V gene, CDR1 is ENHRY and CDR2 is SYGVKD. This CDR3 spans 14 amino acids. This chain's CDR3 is CAISDRGFQETQYF. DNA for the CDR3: TGTGCCATCAGTGACCGGGGGTTCCAAGAGACCCAGTACTTC.

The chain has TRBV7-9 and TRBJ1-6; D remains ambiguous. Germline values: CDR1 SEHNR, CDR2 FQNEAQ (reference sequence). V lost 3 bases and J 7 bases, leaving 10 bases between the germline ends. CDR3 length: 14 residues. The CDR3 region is CASSFSGRNSPLHF. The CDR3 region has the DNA TGTGCCAGCAGCTTTTCTGGTAGGAATTCACCCCTCCACTTT.

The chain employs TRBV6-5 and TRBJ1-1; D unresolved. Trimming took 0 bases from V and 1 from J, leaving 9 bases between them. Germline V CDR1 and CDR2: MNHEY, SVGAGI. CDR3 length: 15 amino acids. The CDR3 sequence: CASSYSGRKNTEAFF. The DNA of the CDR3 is TGTGCCAGCAGTTACTCCGGACGGAAGAACACTGAAGCTTTCTTT.

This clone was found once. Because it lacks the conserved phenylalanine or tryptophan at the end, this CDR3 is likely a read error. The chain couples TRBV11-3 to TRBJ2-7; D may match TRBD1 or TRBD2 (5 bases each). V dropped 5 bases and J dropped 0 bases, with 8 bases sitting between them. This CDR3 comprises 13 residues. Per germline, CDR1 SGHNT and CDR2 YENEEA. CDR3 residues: CASSEGSSYEQYI. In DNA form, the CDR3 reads TGTGCCAGCAGCGAGGGGAGCTCCTACGAGCAGTACATC.

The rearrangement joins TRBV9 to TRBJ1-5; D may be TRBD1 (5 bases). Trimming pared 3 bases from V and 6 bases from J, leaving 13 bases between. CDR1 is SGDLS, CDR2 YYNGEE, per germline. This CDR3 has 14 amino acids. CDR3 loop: CASSAPGGSQPQHF. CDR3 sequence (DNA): TGTGCCAGCAGCGCCCCCGGGGGAAGTCAGCCCCAGCATTTT.

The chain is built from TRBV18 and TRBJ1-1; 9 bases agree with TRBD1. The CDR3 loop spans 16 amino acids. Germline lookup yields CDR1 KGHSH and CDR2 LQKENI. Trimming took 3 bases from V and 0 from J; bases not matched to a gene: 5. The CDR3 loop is CASSPRTGDMNTEAFF. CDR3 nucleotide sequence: TGTGCCAGCTCACCGAGGACAGGGGACATGAACACTGAAGCTTTCTTT.

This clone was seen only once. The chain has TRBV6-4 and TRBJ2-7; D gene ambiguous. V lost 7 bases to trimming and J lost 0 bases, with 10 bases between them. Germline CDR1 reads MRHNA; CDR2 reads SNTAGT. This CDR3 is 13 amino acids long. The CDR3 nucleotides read TGTGCCAGCAATAAGGTTTGCTCCTACGAGCAGTACGTC. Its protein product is CASNKVCSYEQYV.